This T cell receptor beta chain was captured in a study of T cells in Graves' hyperthyroidism and ophthalmopathy (dated by TCRdb to between 2018 and 2021). In the study overall: Peripheral blood was collected at initial diagnosis, before any treatment. A discovery cohort of about a hundred patients, 43 with Graves' ophthalmopathy and 55 to 60 with stable Graves' hyperthyroidism, was used to find distinguishing TCR V-J signatures. The approximately 95 discovery patients were divided at random into training and test sets in a 7:3 ratio. TCR Vbeta CDR3 sequencing of 135 peripheral blood samples (43 ophthalmopathy, 75 hyperthyroidism and around 17 progressor patients) is reported in the paper. Thyroid tissue and blood T-cell repertoires from several Graves' hyperthyroidism patients were also compared in the study. Whether ophthalmopathy could be predicted prospectively was tested in an independent validation cohort made up of 18 hyperthyroidism patients plus 17 patients who later progressed to ophthalmopathy. Once sampling was done, hyperthyroidism patients were given methimazole at a starting dose of 30 mg daily, whereas ophthalmopathy patients were given high-dose intravenous methylprednisolone.

Ophthalmopathy patients had moderately to severely active disease, Clinical Activity Score of at least 3, NOSPECS grade of at least 4, and duration under 3 months. Any patient with an uncontrolled infection, another autoimmune disease, pregnancy or lactation was excluded. Diagnoses were based on clinical symptoms, serum thyroxine and TRAb, thyroid ultrasound and orbital computed tomography. PBMCs were separated from under 11 ml of fresh peripheral blood using Ficoll-Paque density gradient centrifugation. Total RNA was extracted using Trizol reagent, and RNA quality was assessed on an Agilent 2100 Bioanalyzer. The TCR beta CDR3 regions were amplified from the RNA transcripts. For the first round of RT-PCR on the TCR CDR3, the HTBI primer set was used together with the Qiagen OneStep RT-PCR kit. Libraries were constructed in a second round of multiplex PCR, after which size selection and purification were performed. Libraries were sequenced paired-end with 100 bp reads on an Illumina HiSeq2000. In the source study's methods: SOAPnuke was used to process the raw data, with reads discarded if the reads contained adapters or uncalled bases, had a mean Phred below 15, or lacked an exact constant-primer or identifier match. High-quality paired reads were merged with COPE v1.2.5, and unique nucleotide sequences were defined as clonotypes. MiTCR v1.1 was used to align clonotypes to the IMGT TRBV, TRBD and TRBJ reference segments. Only V-J combinations with frequency above 0.0001, covering 99% to 99.2% of repertoires, were analysed. A TCS score was defined as the ratio of F50 (clonal expansion) to E x V (chaos), with BLOSUM62-based TCRdist applied between CDR3 peptides within each V-J. Welch's t-statistics and random forest reduced roughly 540 V-J features to under 15, which were used in a naive Bayes classifier (R e1071). The raw public data were reprocessed by TCRdb itself: fastp quality trimming at Q25, MiXCR clonotype calling, in-frame beta chains only. CDR3 protein duplicates are merged, each entry listing the most common genes and DNA. The V and J calls shown here were made by TCRdb, not taken from the authors' results. The sample table shows some 360,000 distinct CDR3 sequences, and around a sixth are seen once. The top ten constitute 15% to 17% of the sample.

What the research found in general, with its limitations: In validation, the model predicted progression to ophthalmopathy a median of 6.5 months before onset, with approximately 71% sensitivity and around 76% specificity. In cross-validation, a model built on a 13 V-J signature told ophthalmopathy apart from stable hyperthyroidism with under 90% sensitivity and approximately 81% specificity, and in testing the same model reached 80%/75%. No statistical method was used to set the sample size in advance, and investigators knew the group allocation. Most expanded thyroid clonotypes (frequency above 0.001) were also found in blood, which suggests that blood repertoires may mirror thyroid immune responses.

Points on this clonotype: It lacks a known antigen. It has no much larger one-base neighbor in the sample; base qualities were not kept.

The junction shows trimming of 4 bases on V and 5 bases on J, and the gene matches do not reach 11 bases of it. CDR3 length: 17 amino acids, cysteine to phenylalanine. The CDR3 DNA has 51 bases and is translated from base 1. Via the germline V gene (reference sequence), CDR1 is LGHDT and CDR2 YNNKEL. Sequenced sample: blood. The receptor chain draws on TRBV3-1 and TRBJ2-5, and 12 junctional nucleotides match TRBD2. The receptor's source is a woman aged 40 to 50 with Graves' ophthalmopathy. CDR3 sequence: CASSLRTSGNRGETQYF. The nucleotide sequence is TGTGCCAGCAGCCTGAGGACTAGCGGGAATCGCGGGGAGACCCAGTACTTC.